These 2 T cell receptor beta chains originate from one sample sequenced in a study of beta chain features in type 1 diabetes. Every isolated RNA sample was fully reverse transcribed, so sequencing captured expressed TCRB transcripts. TCRdb's table, derived via immunoSEQ multiplex PCR, lists solely in-frame clones and lacks some. Here the sample spans about 340,000 clones, 6.5% to 10% being singletons. Sequencing was performed on central memory CD4+ T cells from blood. These receptors all stem from a woman aged 18 to 35 in good health.

This clone was seen a few times. The CDR3 here is CAGGASGIYEQYF. As DNA, the CDR3 is TGTGCCGGGGGGGCTAGCGGGATCTACGAGCAGTACTTC. The chain couples TRBV7-9 to TRBJ2-7; 9 nucleotides align to TRBD2. V gave up 11 bases and J gave up 3 bases; unmatched junction bases: 8. Germline loops: CDR1 SEHNR, CDR2 FQNEAQ (reference sequence). CDR3 length: 13 amino acids.

This clone was detected only a few times. This chain uses TRBV7-6 with TRBJ1-5; D may be TRBD1 (6 bases). The germline gives CDR1 SGHVS, CDR2 FNYEAQ. The CDR3 sequence is 14 residues long. V dropped 1 base and J dropped 6 bases, with 10 bases sitting between them. The CDR3 coding sequence is TGTGCCAGCAGCTTAGAGGGGGGCCGTCAGCCCCAGCATTTT. Translated, it gives CASSLEGGRQPQHF. Full variable domain (outside the CDR3, taken from reference TRBV7-6 and TRBJ1-5): GAGVSQSPRYKVTKRGQDVALRCDPISGHVSLYWYRQALGQGPEFLTYFNYEAQQDKSGLPNDRFSAERPEGSISTLTIQRTEQRDSAMYRCASSLEGGRQPQHFGDGTRLSIL.